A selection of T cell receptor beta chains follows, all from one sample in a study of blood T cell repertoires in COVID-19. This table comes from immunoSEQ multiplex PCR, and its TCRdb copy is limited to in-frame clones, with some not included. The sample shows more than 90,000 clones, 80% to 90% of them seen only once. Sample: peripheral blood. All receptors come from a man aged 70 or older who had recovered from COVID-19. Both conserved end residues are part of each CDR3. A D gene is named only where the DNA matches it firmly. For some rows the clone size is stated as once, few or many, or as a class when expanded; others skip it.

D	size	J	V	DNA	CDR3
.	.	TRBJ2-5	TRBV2	TGTGCCAGCACTCTGAGGACAGCCCAAGAGACCCAGTACTTC	CASTLRTAQETQYF
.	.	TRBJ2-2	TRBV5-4	TGTGCCAGCAGCTATGTAGGAGGGACCGGGGAGCTGTTTTTT	CASSYVGGTGELFF
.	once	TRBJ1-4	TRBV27	TGTGCCAGCAGTTTTGGAGGGCTTGAAAAACTGTTTTTT	CASSFGGLEKLFF
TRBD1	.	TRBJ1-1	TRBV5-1	TGCGCCAGCAGCTTGCACAGGGGGAACACTGAAGCTTTCTTT	CASSLHRGNTEAFF
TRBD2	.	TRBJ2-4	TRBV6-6	TGTGCCAGCAGTTACCCGGGAGGGTTAGCCAAAAACATTCAGTACTTC	CASSYPGGLAKNIQYF
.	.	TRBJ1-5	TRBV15	TGTGCCACCAGCAGAGTCGGGCAGGGTGGCCAGCCCCAGCATTTT	CATSRVGQGGQPQHF
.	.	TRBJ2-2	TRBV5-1	TGCGCCAGCAGCTTGACTGGGCGGGGGAACACCGGGGAGCTGTTTTTT	CASSLTGRGNTGELFF
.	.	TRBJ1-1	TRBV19	TGTGCCAGTAGTGAGGGGGTCGCTTTCTTT	CASSEGVAFF
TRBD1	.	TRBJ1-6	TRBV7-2	TGTGCCAGCAGCTCAAGGACAGGGCTGGGTTCACCCCTCCACTTT	CASSSRTGLGSPLHF
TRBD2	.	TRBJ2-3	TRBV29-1	TGCAGCGTGGCCGGGACTAGCGGGGGGGCCGCTCGCACAGATACGCAGTATTTT	CSVAGTSGGAARTDTQYF
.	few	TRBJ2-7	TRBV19	TGTGCCAGTAGTAGGGCACGGGATCCTCCTTACGAGCAGTACTTC	CASSRARDPPYEQYF
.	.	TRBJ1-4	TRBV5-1	TGCGCCAGCAGTTTTGACATGGGGGGTGAAAAACTGTTTTTT	CASSFDMGGEKLFF
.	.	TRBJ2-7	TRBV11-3	TGTGCCAGCAGCCCCGGACTTTCCTACGAGCAGTACTTC	CASSPGLSYEQYF
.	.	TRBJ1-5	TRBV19	TGTGCCAGTAGATTGGAGGGCAATCAGCCCCAGCATTTT	CASRLEGNQPQHF
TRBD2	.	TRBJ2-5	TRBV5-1	TGCGCCAGCAGCCCCGGACTAGCGGGAGAAGAGACCCAGTACTTC	CASSPGLAGEETQYF
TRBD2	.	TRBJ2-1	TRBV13	TGTGCCAGCAGCTTGGTACGGGAGGGATACAATGAGCAGTTCTTC	CASSLVREGYNEQFF
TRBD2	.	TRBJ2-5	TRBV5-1	TGCGCCAGCAGAAGGCGAGGGACTAGCGGGACGCCGTACCAAGAGACCCAGTACTTC	CASRRRGTSGTPYQETQYF
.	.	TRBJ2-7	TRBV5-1	TGCGCCAGCAGCGCGGACGGCCAGGGCGAGCAGTACTTC	CASSADGQGEQYF
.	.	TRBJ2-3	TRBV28	TGTGCCAGCAGTTTGGGGACTCCGACCATCACAGATACGCAGTATTTT	CASSLGTPTITDTQYF
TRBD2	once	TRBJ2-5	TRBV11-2	TGTGCCAGCAGCTTAGAATGGCTAGCGGGACAAGAGACCCAGTACTTC	CASSLEWLAGQETQYF
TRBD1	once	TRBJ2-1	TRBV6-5	TGTGCCAGCAGGACTTCGGGGACAGGGGGCTATGAGCAGTTCTTC	CASRTSGTGGYEQFF
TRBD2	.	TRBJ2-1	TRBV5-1	TGCGCCAGCAGCGGCGGGGGGGCCATATATGAGCAGTTCTTC	CASSGGGAIYEQFF
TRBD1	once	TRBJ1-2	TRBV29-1	TGCAGCGCCAACCGAGGGGGCGTGAATGGCTACACCTTC	CSANRGGVNGYTF
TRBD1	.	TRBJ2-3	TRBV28	TGTGCCAGCAGTTCCCCCACTGGACGGGACAGGGGAACCGTACTGCAGTATTTT	CASSSPTGRDRGTVLQYF
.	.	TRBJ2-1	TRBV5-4	TGTGCCAGCAGCTTTGGGGAGTACAATGAGCAGTTCTTC	CASSFGEYNEQFF
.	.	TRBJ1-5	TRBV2	TGTGCCAGCAAAGACACTTATAGCAATCAGCCCCAGCATTTT	CASKDTYSNQPQHF
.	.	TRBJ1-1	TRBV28	TGTGCCAGCATCCCAGGGGATTTCAGTGAAGCTTTCTTT	CASIPGDFSEAFF
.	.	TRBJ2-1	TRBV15	TGTGCCACCAGCAGAGGAGGGCGGGCGACAAGGGAGCAGTTCTTC	CATSRGGRATREQFF
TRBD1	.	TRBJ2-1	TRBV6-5	TGTGCCAGCCAGCGACAGGGGGGATACGAGCAGTTCTTC	CASQRQGGYEQFF
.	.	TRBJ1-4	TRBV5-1	TGCGCCAGCAGCCAGGGAAGTTATGAAAAACTGTTTTTT	CASSQGSYEKLFF
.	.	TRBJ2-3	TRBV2	TGTGCCAGCAGGACGGATGACGGGACGCAGTATTTT	CASRTDDGTQYF